Shown below are 17 T cell receptor beta chains from a single sample sequenced in a study of blood T cell repertoires in COVID-19. Clones were read by immunoSEQ multiplex PCR, and TCRdb kept only the in-frame ones, dropping some. In the table there are about 210,000 clones, about 76% of which are singletons. The sequenced sample was PBMCs or T cells enriched from blood (not recorded which). The source of these receptors is a woman in her forties or fifties with acute COVID-19.

The V call is TRBV18, the J call TRBJ2-7; 8 bases fit TRBD2. J was trimmed by 2 bases and V by 5 bases; bases with no gene match: 2. The CDR3 is made up of 13 amino acids. Per germline, CDR1 KGHSH and CDR2 LQKENI. The CDR3 reads CASSSGLAYEQYF. The CDR3 region has the DNA TGTGCCAGCTCATCGGGACTAGCCTACGAGCAGTACTTC.

The chain uses TRBV4-1 and TRBJ2-7; 9 nucleotides agree with TRBD2. This CDR3 is 15 amino acids long. V gave up 2 bases and J gave up 5 bases; unmatched junction bases: 7. The V gene's germline CDR1 is MGHRA and CDR2 YSYEKL. CDR3 sequence (DNA): TGCGCCAGCAGCCAACCCGGACTAGCGATCCACGAGCAGTACTTC. This codes for CASSQPGLAIHEQYF.

This chain links TRBV5-5 with TRBJ2-1; TRBD1 matches 7 bases. After removal of 4 bases from V and 2 bases from J, the junction contained 9 bases not matched to a gene. This CDR3 has 16 residues. Germline assignment: CDR1 SGHKS and CDR2 YYEKEE (reference sequence). Here the CDR3 DNA reads TGTGCCAGCAGCCCAACGACAGGGTCGCCCTACAATGAGCAGTTCTTC. Residues: CASSPTTGSPYNEQFF.

The CDR3 DNA is TGTGCCAGCAGCACCCCGGGAGGGAATGAGCAGTTCTTC. Its translation is CASSTPGGNEQFF. The chain has TRBV9 and TRBJ2-1; TRBD2 agrees at 8 bases. V shed 4 bases and J 7 bases; nucleotides not matched to a gene: 4. The CDR3 sequence is 13 residues long. Germline V CDR1 and CDR2: SGDLS, YYNGEE. Full variable domain (remainder filled in from reference TRBV9 and TRBJ2-1): DSGVTQTPKHLITATGQRVTLRCSPRSGDLSVYWYQQSLDQGLQFLIQYYNGEERAKGNILERFSAQQFPDLHSELNLSSLELGDSALYFCASSTPGGNEQFFGPGTRLTVL.

The chain joins TRBV19 to TRBJ1-2; D is unclear. Trimming left V 7 bases short and J 2 bases short, with 14 bases between. The CDR3 spans 14 residues. Germline CDR1 and CDR2: LNHDA and SQIVND (reference sequence). The CDR3 spells CASTGRAGNYGYTF. CDR3 nucleotides: TGTGCCAGTACTGGGAGGGCCGGAAACTATGGCTACACCTTC.

The chain joins TRBV5-1 to TRBJ2-5, with 10 bases matching TRBD2. After removal of 0 bases from V and 1 base from J, the junction contained 3 bases not matched to a gene. Germline CDR1 and CDR2: SGHRS and YFSETQ. CDR3 length: 16 amino acids. Here the CDR3 DNA reads TGCGCCAGCAGCTTGGCTAGCGGGAGCTCCCAAGAGACCCAGTACTTC. As protein: CASSLASGSSQETQYF.

The rearrangement links TRBV5-1 to TRBJ1-3; 8 bases are shared with TRBD1. The J segment lost 4 bases and the V segment lost 0 bases, leaving 3 bases of the junction unmatched. CDR1 is SGHRS, CDR2 YFSETQ, per germline. This CDR3 region has 15 residues. The CDR3 loop is CASSLGGTGGNTIYF. The DNA of the CDR3 is TGCGCCAGCAGCTTGGGCGGGACAGGAGGAAACACCATATATTTT.

This clone has a single count. The gene calls are TRBV7-8 and TRBJ2-1; 7 positions agree with TRBD2. V trimming: 2 bases; J trimming: 7 bases; junction bases outside the gene matches: 8. This CDR3 is 15 amino acids long. CDR1 and CDR2 (germline): SGHVS, FQNEAQ. The CDR3 here is CASSLSAGVWNEQFF. CDR3 coding DNA: TGTGCCAGCAGCTTATCCGCGGGAGTGTGGAATGAGCAGTTCTTC. Complete variable domain (other parts from reference TRBV7-8 and TRBJ2-1): GAGVSQSPRYKVAKRGQDVALRCDPISGHVSLFWYQQALGQGPEFLTYFQNEAQLDKSGLPSDRFFAERPEGSVSTLKIQRTQQEDSAVYLCASSLSAGVWNEQFFGPGTRLTVL.

The chain carries TRBV5-6 and TRBJ2-1; a weak D match, TRBD2 (7 bases). Trimming cost V 1 base and J 8 bases, with 16 bases left between them. CDR1 and CDR2 from the germline V gene are SGHDT and YYEEEE. CDR3 length equals 15 residues. This CDR3 is CASSLWRGGIDEQFF. The CDR3 DNA sequence: TGTGCCAGCAGCTTGTGGAGGGGGGGCATCGATGAGCAGTTCTTC.

This clone was counted ten times or more. The J gene is TRBJ2-7, the V gene TRBV6-5; the D gene is possibly TRBD1 (5 bases). Trimming pared 3 bases from V and 2 bases from J, leaving 11 bases between. This CDR3 has 14 residues. Germline assignment: CDR1 MNHEY and CDR2 SVGAGI. CDR3 sequence (DNA): TGTGCCAGCAGTTATATGGCAGGGCCCTACGAGCAGTACTTC. Translating gives CASSYMAGPYEQYF.

V usage is TRBV28 and J usage is TRBJ2-2; tentatively, D is TRBD2 (6 bases). CDR1 and CDR2 (germline): MDHEN, SYDVKM. V gave up 4 bases and J gave up 2 bases, with 11 bases separating them. The length of the CDR3 is 15 residues. As DNA, the CDR3 is TGTGCCAGCAGTTCCGGGGGTACAAACACCGGGGAGCTGTTTTTT. The encoded protein is CASSSGGTNTGELFF.

This chain connects TRBV29-1 to TRBJ2-7, with a possible D match to TRBD1 (6 bases). This CDR3 is 11 amino acids long. The ends were cut back, 5 bases at V and 2 bases at J, with 7 bases in the middle. The germline CDR1 and CDR2 sequences are SQVTM and ANQGSEA. CDR3 amino acids: CSVRTAYEQYF. The CDR3 region has the DNA TGCAGCGTTAGGACAGCCTACGAGCAGTACTTC.

This chain links TRBV19 with TRBJ2-2; a possible D gene is TRBD2 (6 bases). Trimming shortened V by 5 bases and J by 6 bases, and 16 bases separated the two germline ends. The germline CDR1 and CDR2 sequences are LNHDA and SQIVND (reference sequence). The CDR3 has 15 residues. The CDR3 spells CASSFGGNSPGELFF. The CDR3 DNA sequence: TGTGCCAGTAGTTTTGGGGGGAATAGTCCCGGGGAGCTGTTTTTT. The complete variable domain, with remaining parts taken from reference TRBV19 and TRBJ2-2, reads DGGITQSPKYLFRKEGQNVTLSCEQNLNHDAMYWYRQDPGQGLRLIYYSQIVNDFQKGDIAEGYSVSREKKESFPLTVTSAQKNPTAFYLCASSFGGNSPGELFFGEGSRLTVL.

Details on this clone: The junction shows a germline mismatch at one end, possibly a read error. The rearrangement uses TRBV7-2 and TRBJ1-4; D may be TRBD1 (6 bases). This CDR3 contains 16 residues. CDR1 is SGHTA and CDR2 is FQGNSA in the germline V gene. The CDR3 reads CASSLAPTGFKEKLFF. DNA of the CDR3: TGTGCCAGCAGCCTAGCCCCGACAGGATTCAAGGAAAAACTGTTTTTT.

V gene TRBV2 combines with J gene TRBJ1-5, with 8 bases that match TRBD1. Trimming took 4 bases from V and 1 from J; bases not matched to a gene: 6. Germline loops: CDR1 SNHLY, CDR2 FYNNEI. The CDR3 runs 16 residues. CDR3 loop: CASSGQGTLSNQPQHF. CDR3 DNA sequence: TGTGCCAGCAGTGGACAGGGGACCTTGAGCAATCAGCCCCAGCATTTT.

On this clone itself: This sample also contains other DNA sequences that code for the same CDR3. The chain employs TRBV9 and TRBJ1-1; maybe TRBD1 (5 bases). This CDR3 has 15 amino acids. In germline, CDR1 is SGDLS, CDR2 YYNGEE. Deletions cut 0 bases from V and 0 bases from J, with 9 bases between. CDR3 in amino acids: CASSVGGGVNTEAFF. CDR3 bases: TGTGCCAGCAGCGTAGGGGGCGGGGTGAACACTGAAGCTTTCTTT.

The rearrangement uses TRBV4-1 and TRBJ2-3, with D possibly matching TRBD2 (6 bases). The V end was cut by 1 base, the J end by 1 base, with 15 bases between. This CDR3 is built from 17 residues. Germline V gene sequence: CDR1 MGHRA, CDR2 YSYEKL. CDR3 DNA: TGCGCCAGCAGCCAAGCTGGTTTAGGGAGGCGCACAGATACGCAGTATTTT. Residues: CASSQAGLGRRTDTQYF.